This T cell receptor (beta chain) was captured by sequencing in a study of long-term antiretroviral therapy in people with HIV. Across the study: The study's earliest collections predate the 2015 immediate-ART recommendation by about a decade. General study results and limits: ART adherence was not documented, and neither viral resistance nor therapy changes had any data.

The germline V gene encodes CDR1 SGHRS and CDR2 YFSETQ. The CDR3 covers 17 residues. The V end was cut by 4 bases, the J end by 7 bases, with 23 bases between. As for this clone: The antigen is not known.

Every one of the donors gave at least one pre-ART PBMC sample and at least two post-ART PBMC samples. Running of the v3.0 immunoSEQ assay took place at survey level. The protocol was immunoSEQ multiplex PCR, while the TCRdb copy is restricted to in-frame clones and leaves out a portion. The table has tens of thousands of clones, roughly 84% seen once. This clonotype originated in a man between 40 and 49 years old with HIV. The sequenced sample was unsorted PBMCs, obtained 4.8 years after starting antiretroviral therapy. The chain links TRBV5-1 to TRBJ2-2, with D perhaps matching TRBD2 (5 bases). DNA of the CDR3: TGCGCCAGCAGCCTCGGCAAGCTGGACTGGAAGGACGGGGAGCTGTTTTTT. Its translation: CASSLGKLDWKDGELFF.